This T cell receptor (beta chain) was identified during a study of blood T cells in healthy people across ages. This clonotype was seen ten or more times. This CDR3 contains 17 residues. Germline trimming cut 8 bases from V and 1 base from J; bases unmatched to any gene: 10. CDR1 SGHTA and CDR2 FQGNSA come from the germline V gene. Staff drew around 10 milliliters of peripheral blood from each donor. The second PCR ran roughly 7 to 11 cycles with a sample-barcoded 5' primer and J-beta primers. Using its own MiXCR run on the 5' RACE reads, TCRdb lists one record per CDR3 protein. The repertoire holds roughly 640,000 distinct CDR3 sequences, around 31% seen once, with around a sixth in the top ten.

This receptor was identified in a woman aged 80 or over in good health. Sequences were obtained from blood. J is TRBJ2-6 and V is TRBV7-2; 8 bases map to TRBD1. CDR3: CASAGGASSSGANVLTF. CDR3 in DNA: TGTGCCAGCGCAGGGGGCGCGTCCTCTTCTGGGGCCAACGTCCTGACTTTC. The whole variable domain, filled in from reference TRBV7-2 and TRBJ2-6, reads GAGVSQSPSNKVTEKGKDVELRCDPISGHTALYWYRQSLGQGLEFLIYFQGNSAPDKSGLPSDRFSAERTGGSVSTLTIQRTQQEDSAVYLCASAGGASSSGANVLTFGAGSRLTVL.